This T cell receptor beta chain was sequenced for a study of vaccination effects on CD4 cells after COVID-19. Study-wide background: Cultures used a few million PBMC per well, roughly 9.8 IU/ml IL-2 and 10 ug/ml peptides.

Having been cultured for 10 days, the cells underwent CD4+ T cell isolation. This clone was found a few times. Its target is unknown. Measured with immunoSEQ multiplex PCR; TCRdb has only the in-frame clones, and not every one. Here the sample spans approximately 47,000 clones, about 76% being singletons. Between the trimmed V and J ends, which lost 4 bases and 11 bases, there was a span of 18 bases. The CDR3 runs to 13 residues. Germline CDR1 is SGHRS and CDR2 is YFSETQ. The clonotype was recovered from a human donor who had a prior SARS-CoV-2 infection. This material consisted of CD4+ T cells from PBMCs cultured without peptide, taken before COVID-19 vaccination. J is TRBJ1-1 and V is TRBV5-1; D is possibly TRBD1 (5 bases). Here the CDR3 reads CASSPGSGGGAFF. The CDR3 DNA follows: TGCGCCAGCAGCCCCGGATCGGGGGGAGGTGCTTTCTTT.